The clone carrying this T cell receptor (beta chain) was picked up a small number of times. The antigen remains unidentified. V lost 5 bases and J lost 0; bases outside the gene matches: 10. This CDR3 spans 16 amino acids. Germline-derived CDR1 and CDR2 are SGHAT and FQNNGV. This sample is part of a study of response to subunit inactivated influenza vaccine. General study results and limits: The study's authors posited that every seasonal influenza vaccination enlists few new T cells.

MiXCR was run by TCRdb on the RT-PCR reads, yielding one entry per CDR3 protein. The data show 600,000 to 850,000 distinct CDR3 sequences, with around 15% seen just once and about 7.4% held by the top ten. This sequence joins TRBV11-2 and TRBJ2-7; 7 nucleotides align to TRBD1. The sequence derives from a man aged 50-59 years who received an inactivated influenza vaccine. The starting material was PBMCs from blood, obtained approximately 15 days before vaccination. The CDR3 DNA follows: TGTGCCAGCAGCGGGTCGGGGACAGCGAGCTCCTACGAGCAGTACTTC. It specifies CASSGSGTASSYEQYF.